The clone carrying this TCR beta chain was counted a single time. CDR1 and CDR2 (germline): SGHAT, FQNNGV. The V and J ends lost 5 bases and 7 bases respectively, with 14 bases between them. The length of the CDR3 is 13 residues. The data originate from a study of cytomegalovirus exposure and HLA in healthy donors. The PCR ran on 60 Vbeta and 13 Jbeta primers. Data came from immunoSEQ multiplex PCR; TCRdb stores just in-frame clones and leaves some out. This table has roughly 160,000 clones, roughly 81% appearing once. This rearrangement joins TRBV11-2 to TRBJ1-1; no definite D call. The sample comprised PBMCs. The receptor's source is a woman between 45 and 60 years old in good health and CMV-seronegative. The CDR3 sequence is CASSETRVGEAFF. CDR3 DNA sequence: TGTGCCAGCAGCGAAACCCGGGTGGGTGAAGCTTTCTTT.